This T cell receptor beta chain was found in a study of post-analysis software for immune sequencing data. Study-wide background: The cohort encompassed relapsing-remitting, secondary progressive and progressive-relapsing multiple sclerosis disease courses.

In regard to this clonotype: The antigen is unknown.

CDR1 and CDR2 from the germline V gene are SGHTA and FQGNSA. V shed 3 bases and J shed 4 bases, with 12 bases lying between them. This CDR3 spans 14 amino acids. Whole-study results and caveats: Normalized Chao1 diversity was significantly reduced in patients versus controls. Patients carried several TRBV segments more frequently than controls did, and TRBV5-6, TRBV5-1 and TRBV20-1 were among them.

Carried by the TCR beta cDNA libraries were unique molecular identifiers. TCRdb analysed the PCR reads with MiXCR anew, one entry per CDR3 protein. The repertoire holds hundreds of thousands of distinct CDR3 sequences, with around 50% as singletons. Sequenced: blood. The sequence was collected from a girl aged 5 to 17 with multiple sclerosis. The chain uses TRBV7-2 and TRBJ2-5; perhaps D is TRBD1 or TRBD2 (6 bases each). The CDR3 DNA is TGTGCCAGCAGCTTTGTACAGGGAGGAGAGACCCAGTACTTC. Translating it yields CASSFVQGGETQYF.